Included here is one TCR beta chain sequence, with context. This clone was seen only a few times. The specificity of this receptor is unknown. No per-base quality is available; no much larger clone lies one base away. The data originate from a study of cytomegalovirus exposure and HLA in healthy donors (dated by TCRdb to about 2017). Concerning the study at large: An earlier analysis of 587 of the donors reported 276 Gb of sequence data and around 110 million unique TCR beta sequences obtained from approximately 180 million T cells. A handful of DR-DQ haplotypes were handled as single units for association and clustering because linkage in the cohort was strong. The number of typed donors differed by locus: 629-630 for A, B, C, DRB1 and DQB1; approximately 530 for DQA1; approximately 600 for DPA1; and around 470 for DPB1. Rather than drawing on any new phenotypic data, the later analysis identified candidate immune exposures from TCR beta sequences and the way those sequences occurred across donors. High-throughput TCR immunosequencing, statistical association of individual TCRs with disease status, and machine learning were combined to predict cytomegalovirus infection status. All discovery cohort repertoires had been generated on a single sequencing platform. A separate validation cohort of roughly 130 different subjects was used in addition to the roughly 670-subject first cohort. Both class I and class II loci were covered by HLA typing, at four-digit resolution. Across around 400 genotyped donors of the cohort, an average of roughly 200,000 unique TCR beta nucleotide sequences per donor were sequenced, and approximately 17% of those sequences were non-productive. Of the roughly 400 genotyped donors, roughly 76% were placed in the genetic ancestry cluster associated with self-reported Caucasian donors. Alongside the repertoire data, information on donor age, sex, ethnicity and CMV serostatus was compiled. An earlier analysis of around 580 of the donors used high-throughput TCR beta sequencing to judge whether each TCR beta V gene segment behaved as functional or pseudogenic. The study used immunosequencing to profile the T cell repertoires of around 600 subjects and linked those repertoires to cytomegalovirus serostatus. To study patterns of TCR occurrence, a later analysis re-analyzed previously published TCR beta repertoires from under 750 donors and added high-resolution HLA genotyping. The aim of the study was to test whether cataloging public T cell receptors could identify signatures of past pathogen exposure. A later genetic analysis used genome-wide SNP genotypes for about 60% of the roughly 700 donors, treating that subset as a discovery cohort. An early release covering roughly 640 HLA-typed donors comprised approximately 290 gigabases of sequencing data and 65 million to 100 million unique TCR sequences. The investigation overall reported the following: This cohort had only TCR beta chains sequenced, and the lack of alpha or paired-chain data limited which features could be detected. In both the original and validation cohorts, the classifier was reported to diagnose cytomegalovirus status with high specificity and sensitivity. V-gene and J-gene trimming of TCR beta chains was associated with a missense DCLRE1C variant in a later genetic analysis, and the association was replicated in an independent cohort. A later analysis reported that several top co-occurrence clusters appeared linked to parvovirus B19, influenza, CMV and Epstein-Barr virus. Because HLA typing was unavailable for some donors at each locus, only the typed subset was used in association tests. Immune exposure information for the cohort was limited to CMV serostatus. When HLA alleles, especially DR and DQ, strongly co-occurred, attributing TCR associations to individual alleles was difficult. Correlated functional status among segregating V segments might be attributable to linkage disequilibrium, but an unknown experimental factor could not be ruled out. A few of the identified cytomegalovirus-associated TCR beta chains were confirmed in vitro to be specific for cytomegalovirus antigens. Presence/absence analyses assumed roughly uniform sequencing depth across donors, an assumption that may not hold. The earlier analysis of some 560 of the donors excluded some 16 rarely observed V segments, including chromosome 9 orphons, because counts were too low. In a later analysis, most CMV-associated TCR beta chains were found to appear HLA-restricted, with HLA associations seemingly driven largely by CMV exposure. The authors suggested that the approach could potentially be generalized to other disease states and immunological phenotypes. A group of highly shared sequence variants was considered likely to be a technical artifact of the sequencing pipeline. Compared with equally common non-associated chains, HLA-associated TCR beta chains in a later analysis were more clonally expanded and had lower generation probabilities. In the study, approximately 150 TCR beta chains were listed as associated with cytomegalovirus. Because the 87-base-pair reads could not distinguish some IMGT-functional V segments, including TRBV6-2 and TRBV6-3, those segments were excluded. Most TCR sequences were seen in very few donors, while some public TCRs were found in many individuals. A later genetic analysis reported fewer N-insertions in productive TCRs among donors in an Asian-associated ancestry cluster than the roughly 670-donor mean. At a false discovery rate of 0.05, a later analysis linked some 18,000 TCR beta sequences to specific HLA alleles. In a later analysis, TCR association rates were found to vary across HLA loci, with the most associated TCRs seen for DRB1 alleles and the fewest for HLA-C alleles. A further reported finding was that TCR beta sequences accurately predicted the HLA-A and HLA-B alleles for most subjects in the first cohort. An earlier analysis of approximately 600 of the donors showed that most TCR beta V segments appeared in productive rearrangements either about 87% or about 30% of the time, which broadly matched IMGT annotations.

Library construction relied on the immunoSEQ multiplex PCR assay. The multiplex PCR relied on a mix of 60 forward primers for TCR Vbeta segments and 13 reverse primers for TCR Jbeta segments. A multiplex PCR assay on genomic DNA amplified the CDR3 region of rearranged TCR beta genes. Amplified TCR beta libraries were sequenced as 87-base-pair reads on the Illumina HiSeq System. As for the original processing: A later analysis counted about 80 million unique TCR beta chains across the 500 to 850 repertoires, and roughly 9.9 million of these chains were shared by at least two donors. Raw reads were error-corrected and collapsed into unique sequences with a nearest-neighbor algorithm that merged closely related sequences to remove PCR and sequencing errors. To assign V, D and J gene segments, CDR3 sequences were aligned to IMGT reference sequences. Each retained sequence needed at least a six-nucleotide match to both a V gene segment and a J gene segment. A rearrangement counted as productive if the CDR3 had no stop codons and remained in frame with V and J, and every other rearrangement counted as non-productive. CDR3 was defined according to IMGT convention as the region running from the second conserved V-encoded cysteine to the conserved J-encoded phenylalanine. The earlier analysis of about 530 of the donors excluded any sequence lacking an unambiguous match to a single V gene segment. In an earlier analysis of some 590 of the donors, a V segment was called functional when productive rearrangements were above 56.7%, and segregating when the standard deviation between donors exceeded 5%. To diagnose cytomegalovirus status from the catalog of TCR beta chain sequences, a statistical classification framework was built. In a later analysis, V and J genes were assigned by comparing TCR nucleotide sequences against IMGT/GENE-DB human TR gene sequences. In a later analysis, CDR3 sequences and most-parsimonious VDJ recombination scenarios were assigned using the TCRdist pipeline. In a later analysis, every TCR beta chain was defined by the combination of its CDR3 amino acid sequence and its V-gene family, and reads without a unique V-gene family were dropped. A later analysis removed 550 to 650 highly shared, low-generation-probability nucleotide sequences to deal with suspected cross-contamination and a sequencing artifact. For each public chain, a later analysis derived a clonal expansion index from normalized ranks of inferred template counts within each repertoire. In a later analysis, generation probabilities were computed using a VDJ recombination model fitted to out-of-frame rearrangements, and the results were checked against IGoR. Hypergeometric tests were used in a later analysis to score TCR-TCR, TCR-HLA and TCR-CMV co-occurrence, with a repertoire-size bias correction applied to the TCR pairs. A later analysis estimated false discovery rates by permuting HLA or CMV assignments 20 times. In a later analysis, co-occurring TCRs were grouped using DBSCAN, with TCRdist sequence similarity added in when clustering inside HLA-allele-positive subsets. Repertoires with fewer than 30,000 or more than 120,000 public chains, plus five repertoires with anomalous nucleotide sharing, were excluded from co-occurrence clustering. TCRdb retrieved this table from immuneACCESS and kept in-frame rearrangements only. Not all clones are present; in checked studies, unresolved V genes account for under half, and no reason is known for the remainder. V and J calls and clone size follow that table, whereas D and trimming were derived from the DNA. Recorded for this sample are around 150,000 clones; approximately 80% of them occurred a single time. 2% of the sample rests with the top ten.

CDR1 MDHEN and CDR2 SYDVKM were looked up in the germline V gene. The CDR3 spans 12 residues, from the cysteine through the phenylalanine. Just CDR3 DNA is preserved here, 36 bases in frame from base 1. Trimming takes 5 bases off V and 7 bases off J; junction bases not matched to a gene: 4. The cohort was made up of around 720 healthy bone marrow donors. At the time of sampling, all cohort members were nominally healthy, though unrecorded immune exposures were likely present. The donor tested CMV seronegative, placing the donor among the 350 to 400 seronegative members of the cohort. Each donor provided a peripheral blood sample, and peripheral blood mononuclear cells were used for TCR beta sequencing. The Qiagen DNeasy Blood Extraction Kit was used to extract genomic DNA from the blood cell samples.

Rearrangement joined TRBV28 to TRBJ2-7; TRBD2 fits 8 bases in the junction. This receptor was taken from a man between 25 and 39 years old in good health and CMV-seronegative. The material sequenced was PBMCs. In nucleotides, the sequence is TGTGCCAGCAGTGGGACTAGAAGGGAGCAGTACTTC. Its amino acids are CASSGTRREQYF.